A selection of T cell receptor beta chains follows, all from one sample in a study of T cells in Graves' hyperthyroidism and ophthalmopathy. TCRdb used MiXCR to reprocess the multiplex PCR reads, holding one entry per CDR3 protein. The repertoire holds about 420,000 distinct CDR3 sequences, with less than 20% as singletons. Sequences were obtained from blood. Every receptor here comes from a woman under 30 with Graves' hyperthyroidism. Each CDR3 is given with its conserved first and last residue. D genes are given only for firm matches. For some rows the clone size is stated as once, few or many, or as a class when expanded; others skip it.

d_gene: TRBD2
v_gene: TRBV4-2
len: 16
abundance: many
j_gene: TRBJ2-1
CDR3aa: CASSQDTSGSYNEQFF
CDR3nt: TGTGCCAGCAGCCAAGATACTAGCGGGAGTTACAATGAGCAGTTCTTC

d_gene: NA
v_gene: TRBV5-4
len: 15
abundance: few
j_gene: TRBJ2-3
CDR3aa: CASSLRPYSTDTQYF
CDR3nt: TGTGCCAGCAGCTTACGGCCCTACAGCACAGATACGCAGTATTTT

d_gene: TRBD1
v_gene: TRBV30
len: 15
abundance: NA
j_gene: TRBJ1-2
CDR3aa: CAWSAGTGVNYGYTF
CDR3nt: TGTGCCTGGAGTGCCGGGACAGGGGTAAACTATGGCTACACCTTC

d_gene: NA
v_gene: TRBV7-8
len: 14
abundance: many
j_gene: TRBJ2-1
CDR3aa: CASSGGRGYNEQFF
CDR3nt: TGTGCCAGCAGCGGGGGCCGGGGCTACAATGAGCAGTTCTTC

d_gene: TRBD1
v_gene: TRBV6-1
len: 14
abundance: NA
j_gene: TRBJ2-7
CDR3aa: CASSARQGAYEQYF
CDR3nt: TGTGCCAGCAGTGCAAGACAGGGTGCTTACGAGCAGTACTTC

d_gene: TRBD2
v_gene: TRBV7-2
len: 16
abundance: NA
j_gene: TRBJ2-2
CDR3aa: CASGRRGTSDTGELFF
CDR3nt: TGTGCCAGCGGCAGACGCGGGACTAGCGACACCGGGGAGCTGTTTTTT

d_gene: NA
v_gene: TRBV3-1
len: 15
abundance: many
j_gene: TRBJ1-1
CDR3aa: CASSPLQGTNTEAFF
CDR3nt: TGTGCCAGCAGCCCTTTACAGGGAACGAACACTGAAGCTTTCTTT

d_gene: TRBD2
v_gene: TRBV29-1
len: 17
abundance: few
j_gene: TRBJ2-3
CDR3aa: CSVLWRVAGGLGDTQYF
CDR3nt: TGCAGCGTTCTGTGGCGGGTAGCGGGAGGCCTCGGGGATACGCAGTATTTT

d_gene: NA
v_gene: TRBV9
len: 14
abundance: many
j_gene: TRBJ2-1
CDR3aa: CASSAGTLNNEQFF
CDR3nt: TGTGCCAGCAGCGCCGGGACACTAAACAATGAGCAGTTCTTC

d_gene: NA
v_gene: TRBV28
len: 16
abundance: NA
j_gene: TRBJ2-1
CDR3aa: CASSLASRWGANEQFF
CDR3nt: TGTGCCAGCAGTTTGGCCTCAAGGTGGGGGGCAAATGAGCAGTTCTTC

d_gene: NA
v_gene: TRBV5-1
len: 16
abundance: many
j_gene: TRBJ2-2
CDR3aa: CASSFTGLPNTGELFF
CDR3nt: TGCGCCAGCAGCTTTACTGGACTCCCGAACACCGGGGAGCTGTTTTTT

d_gene: NA
v_gene: TRBV6-1
len: 14
abundance: many
j_gene: TRBJ1-3
CDR3aa: CASSGGGERNTIYF
CDR3nt: TGTGCCAGCAGTGGCGGAGGGGAACGAAACACCATATATTTT

d_gene: NA
v_gene: TRBV27
len: 15
abundance: many
j_gene: TRBJ1-4
CDR3aa: CASSPGAATNEKLFF
CDR3nt: TGTGCCAGCAGCCCAGGGGCAGCAACTAATGAAAAACTGTTTTTT

d_gene: NA
v_gene: TRBV29-1
len: 13
abundance: many
j_gene: TRBJ1-4
CDR3aa: CSVVGGTNEKLFF
CDR3nt: TGCAGCGTTGTGGGGGGGACTAATGAAAAACTGTTTTTT

d_gene: TRBD2
v_gene: TRBV24-1
len: 19
abundance: many
j_gene: TRBJ2-2
CDR3aa: CATSDWGLGLAGDAGELFF
CDR3nt: TGTGCCACCAGTGATTGGGGCTTGGGACTAGCGGGAGACGCCGGGGAGCTGTTTTTT

d_gene: NA
v_gene: TRBV28
len: 18
abundance: many
j_gene: TRBJ2-1
CDR3aa: CASSLFSPTGPRDNEQFF
CDR3nt: TGTGCCAGCAGTTTATTCTCACCGACGGGGCCAAGGGACAATGAGCAGTTCTTC

d_gene: NA
v_gene: TRBV7-3
len: 14
abundance: NA
j_gene: TRBJ1-1
CDR3aa: CASSLFGEGTEAFF
CDR3nt: TGTGCCAGCAGCTTGTTCGGGGAGGGCACTGAAGCTTTCTTT

d_gene: NA
v_gene: TRBV7-9
len: 16
abundance: many
j_gene: TRBJ2-5
CDR3aa: CASSLFRDNLQETQYF
CDR3nt: TGTGCCAGCAGCTTATTCAGGGACAACCTCCAAGAGACCCAGTACTTC

d_gene: TRBD2
v_gene: TRBV5-1
len: 21
abundance: many
j_gene: TRBJ2-3
CDR3aa: CASSLVLAGRSQHLGTDTQYF
CDR3nt: TGCGCCAGCAGCTTGGTTCTAGCGGGGAGGTCCCAGCACCTCGGCACAGATACGCAGTATTTT

d_gene: NA
v_gene: TRBV2
len: 13
abundance: many
j_gene: TRBJ2-7
CDR3aa: CASSEGFFYEQYF
CDR3nt: TGTGCCAGCAGTGAAGGGTTTTTTTACGAGCAGTACTTC

d_gene: NA
v_gene: TRBV20-1
len: 16
abundance: few
j_gene: TRBJ2-1
CDR3aa: CSARDGAGPSYNEQFF
CDR3nt: TGCAGTGCTAGAGATGGGGCGGGACCCTCCTACAATGAGCAGTTCTTC

d_gene: TRBD2
v_gene: TRBV5-1
len: 13
abundance: many
j_gene: TRBJ2-7
CDR3aa: CASSLSGVYEQYF
CDR3nt: TGCGCCAGCAGCTTAAGCGGGGTGTACGAGCAGTACTTC

d_gene: NA
v_gene: TRBV6-1
len: 15
abundance: many
j_gene: TRBJ2-7
CDR3aa: CASSKVGWDSYEQYF
CDR3nt: TGTGCCAGCAGCAAAGTCGGCTGGGATTCCTACGAGCAGTACTTC

d_gene: NA
v_gene: TRBV20-1
len: 14
abundance: many
j_gene: TRBJ2-7
CDR3aa: CSASRTETPYEQYF
CDR3nt: TGCAGTGCTAGTCGGACCGAAACACCCTACGAGCAGTACTTC

d_gene: NA
v_gene: TRBV7-3
len: 15
abundance: many
j_gene: TRBJ2-3
CDR3aa: CASSLGRTSTDTQYF
CDR3nt: TGTGCCAGCAGCTTAGGCAGGACTAGCACAGATACGCAGTATTTT

d_gene: TRBD2
v_gene: TRBV7-3
len: 15
abundance: NA
j_gene: TRBJ2-3
CDR3aa: CASSRAGVRTDTQYF
CDR3nt: TGTGCCAGCAGCCGAGCGGGGGTTCGCACAGATACGCAGTATTTT

d_gene: NA
v_gene: TRBV11-3
len: 13
abundance: many
j_gene: TRBJ2-2
CDR3aa: CASSLMETGELFF
CDR3nt: TGTGCCAGCAGCTTAATGGAAACCGGGGAGCTGTTTTTT

d_gene: TRBD1
v_gene: TRBV9
len: 16
abundance: NA
j_gene: TRBJ1-1
CDR3aa: CASSVAGTGTNTEAFF
CDR3nt: TGTGCCAGCAGCGTAGCCGGGACAGGGACTAACACTGAAGCTTTCTTT

d_gene: TRBD2
v_gene: TRBV5-1
len: 14
abundance: many
j_gene: TRBJ2-1
CDR3aa: CASSFSGSLYEQFF
CDR3nt: TGCGCCAGCAGTTTTAGCGGGAGTCTCTATGAGCAGTTCTTC

d_gene: NA
v_gene: TRBV6-1
len: 12
abundance: NA
j_gene: TRBJ2-7
CDR3aa: CASSFSHYEQYF
CDR3nt: TGTGCCAGCAGTTTTTCCCACTACGAGCAGTACTTC

d_gene: NA
v_gene: TRBV12-3/TRBV12-4
len: 12
abundance: NA
j_gene: TRBJ2-2
CDR3aa: CASSDGSGELFF
CDR3nt: TGTGCCAGCAGCGATGGGTCGGGGGAGCTGTTTTTT

d_gene: NA
v_gene: TRBV30
len: 15
abundance: NA
j_gene: TRBJ1-5
CDR3aa: CAWSPGRGIDQPQHF
CDR3nt: TGTGCCTGGAGCCCTGGCCGGGGCATAGATCAGCCCCAGCATTTT

d_gene: NA
v_gene: TRBV5-1
len: 14
abundance: few
j_gene: TRBJ2-5
CDR3aa: CASSSGQLEETQYF
CDR3nt: TGCGCCAGCAGCTCTGGACAGCTAGAAGAGACCCAGTACTTC

d_gene: NA
v_gene: TRBV12-3/TRBV12-4
len: 14
abundance: many
j_gene: TRBJ1-5
CDR3aa: CASSLGRGIQPQHF
CDR3nt: TGTGCCAGCAGTTTAGGAAGAGGGATTCAGCCCCAGCATTTT

d_gene: NA
v_gene: TRBV24-1
len: 19
abundance: NA
j_gene: TRBJ1-4
CDR3aa: CATSDLPLTGQGTNEKLFF
CDR3nt: TGTGCCACCAGTGATTTGCCCTTGACAGGTCAAGGTACTAATGAAAAACTGTTTTTT

d_gene: NA
v_gene: TRBV5-1
len: 16
abundance: few
j_gene: TRBJ2-1
CDR3aa: CASSPEGPSSYNEQFF
CDR3nt: TGCGCCAGCAGCCCGGAGGGACCCAGCTCCTACAATGAGCAGTTCTTC

d_gene: NA
v_gene: TRBV9
len: 13
abundance: few
j_gene: TRBJ1-2
CDR3aa: CASGRGVNYGYTF
CDR3nt: TGTGCCAGTGGGCGAGGGGTTAACTATGGCTACACCTTC